Listed here are 26 T cell receptor beta chains from one sample, sequenced in a study of cytomegalovirus exposure and HLA in healthy donors (dated by TCRdb to the late 2010s). Library preparation was by the immunoSEQ multiplex PCR assay. The multiplex PCR relied on a mix of 60 forward primers for TCR Vbeta segments and 13 reverse primers for TCR Jbeta segments. TCRdb holds this immuneACCESS table with in-frame rearrangements only. Some clones are missing; in checked studies, unresolved V genes explain under half, and the rest has no known cause. Recorded for this sample are about 210,000 clones; over 80% of them occurred a single time. The top ten clones comprise 5.5% to 7.5% of the sample. The source material was PBMCs. The receptor set was obtained from a man in his forties or fifties in good health and CMV-seropositive.

The chain uses TRBV5-1 and TRBJ2-5, with 12 bases identical to TRBD1. J was trimmed by 5 bases and V by 0 bases; bases with no gene match: 5. The germline V gene encodes CDR1 SGHRS and CDR2 YFSETQ. This CDR3 contains 16 residues. As DNA, the CDR3 is TGCGCCAGCAGCTTGGGGGGACAGGGGGCGCAGGAGACCCAGTACTTC. Protein sequence: CASSLGGQGAQETQYF.

CDR3 protein: CASSVASSYNEQFF. Written as DNA, the CDR3 is TGTGCCAGCAGCGTAGCTAGCAGCTACAATGAGCAGTTCTTC. V is TRBV9 and J is TRBJ2-1, with TRBD2 as a possible D gene (5 bases). Germline V gene lookup returns CDR1 SGDLS and CDR2 YYNGEE. This CDR3 region has 14 residues. Trimming took 0 bases from V and 3 from J, leaving 7 bases between them. Looking up the rest from reference TRBV9 and TRBJ2-1 gives the full variable domain: DSGVTQTPKHLITATGQRVTLRCSPRSGDLSVYWYQQSLDQGLQFLIQYYNGEERAKGNILERFSAQQFPDLHSELNLSSLELGDSALYFCASSVASSYNEQFFGPGTRLTVL.

The rearrangement joins TRBV6-1 to TRBJ2-3, with 12 nucleotides matching TRBD1. V shed 2 bases, J shed 0 bases, and the junction held 6 bases outside the gene matches. CDR3 size: 18 residues. Germline loops: CDR1 MNHNS, CDR2 SASEGT. The CDR3 loop reads CASSEQAGTGGSTDTQYF. The CDR3 DNA follows: TGTGCCAGCAGTGAACAGGCCGGGACAGGGGGCAGCACAGATACGCAGTATTTT.

The rearrangement links TRBV7-9 to TRBJ1-1; 8 bases line up with TRBD1. CDR3 length equals 15 residues. Trimming removed 5 bases from V and 1 base from J; junction bases left unmatched: 6. CDR1 and CDR2 (germline): SEHNR, FQNEAQ (reference sequence). The CDR3 spells CASSAGGTGNTEAFF. Here the CDR3 DNA reads TGTGCCAGCAGCGCAGGGGGCACGGGGAACACTGAAGCTTTCTTT.

The chain employs TRBV27 and TRBJ2-1; 8 nucleotides agree with TRBD1. The V segment lost 6 bases and the J segment 2 bases; nucleotides outside the gene matches: 3. Germline CDR1 MNHEY, CDR2 SMNVEV (reference sequence). This CDR3 contains 14 residues. The chain's CDR3 is CASRLTGAYNEQFF. CDR3 DNA: TGTGCCAGCAGATTGACAGGGGCCTACAATGAGCAGTTCTTC.

V gene TRBV6-6 combines with J gene TRBJ2-5, with a weak D call TRBD1 (6 bases). This CDR3 spans 14 amino acids. Germline loops: CDR1 MNHNY, CDR2 SVGAGI (reference sequence). V was cut by 2 bases and J by 5 bases, with 12 bases left in between. CDR3 coding DNA: TGTGCCAGCAGTTACGCAGGGGTGGCGGAGACCCAGTACTTC. This codes for CASSYAGVAETQYF.

The chain joins TRBV5-4 to TRBJ2-5, with a possible D match to TRBD2 (6 bases). Trimming removed 4 bases at V and 5 bases at J, with 12 bases between. Germline V gene lookup returns CDR1 SGHNT and CDR2 YYREEE (reference sequence). There are 13 residues in the CDR3. The CDR3 reads CASSRGSGETQYF. The CDR3 nucleotides read TGTGCCAGCAGCCGGGGGAGCGGGGAGACCCAGTACTTC.

V usage is TRBV20-1 and J usage is TRBJ1-1; D remains ambiguous. V was clipped by 4 bases and J by 7 bases, with 10 bases between them. Looked up from germline, CDR1 is DFQATT and CDR2 is SNEGSKA (reference sequence). The CDR3 consists of 11 residues. In nucleotides, the CDR3 is TGCAGTGCTATCTTGCGGATTGAAGCTTTCTTT. It is translated as CSAILRIEAFF.

This clone was seen more than once but under ten times. The DNA of the CDR3 is TGCAGCGTTGACTCACAGGGGCCGACCCAGTACTTC. This translates into CSVDSQGPTQYF. V and J are TRBV29-1 and TRBJ2-5, with 7 bases fitting TRBD1. After removal of 3 bases from V and 7 bases from J, the junction contained 5 bases not matched to a gene. Germline CDR1 is SQVTM and CDR2 is ANQGSEA. This CDR3 is built from 12 residues.

The chain recombines TRBV2 with TRBJ2-2; 8 bases line up with TRBD1. This CDR3 has 18 amino acids. Germline assignment: CDR1 SNHLY and CDR2 FYNNEI. After removal of 2 bases from V and 4 bases from J, the junction contained 12 bases not matched to a gene. CDR3 residues: CASSEPYMTGAVTGELFF. The CDR3 DNA follows: TGTGCCAGCAGTGAACCCTATATGACAGGGGCGGTCACCGGGGAGCTGTTTTTT. Filled out from reference TRBV2 and TRBJ2-2, the complete variable domain reads EPEVTQTPSHQVTQMGQEVILRCVPISNHLYFYWYRQILGQKVEFLVSFYNNEISEKSEIFDDQFSVERPDGSNFTLKIRSTKLEDSAMYFCASSEPYMTGAVTGELFFGEGSRLTVL.

The chain combines TRBV10-3 with TRBJ2-7, with TRBD1 matching 9 bases. Per the germline V gene, CDR1 is ENHRY and CDR2 is SYGVKD. This CDR3 spans 15 amino acids. Trimming took 3 bases from V and 6 from J; bases not matched to a gene: 9. The CDR3 is CAISEKTGGYSEQYF. The CDR3 coding sequence is TGTGCCATCAGTGAAAAAACAGGGGGCTATAGCGAGCAGTACTTC.

This chain connects TRBV7-2 to TRBJ2-6, with D possibly matching TRBD1 (6 bases). Per germline, CDR1 SGHTA and CDR2 FQGNSA. The CDR3 extends over 16 amino acids. Deletions cut 4 bases from V and 2 bases from J, with 12 bases between. The CDR3 DNA follows: TGTGCCAGCAGCTCCCTAGGGACACCTGGGGCCAACGTCCTGACTTTC. Translation: CASSSLGTPGANVLTF. The full variable domain, rest sourced from reference TRBV7-2 and TRBJ2-6, is GAGVSQSPSNKVTEKGKDVELRCDPISGHTALYWYRQSLGQGLEFLIYFQGNSAPDKSGLPSDRFSAERTGGSVSTLTIQRTQQEDSAVYLCASSSLGTPGANVLTFGAGSRLTVL.

V is TRBV6-5 and J is TRBJ1-2; possible D gene TRBD1, 6 bases. In germline, CDR1 is MNHEY, CDR2 SVGAGI. The CDR3 has 13 residues. Trimming removed 2 bases at V and 8 bases at J, with 12 bases between. The DNA of the CDR3 is TGTGCCAGCAGTTACACAGGGACGAGCGGCTACACCTTC. This codes for CASSYTGTSGYTF.

The rearrangement joins TRBV9 to TRBJ1-1, with 7 bases lining up with TRBD1. Germline CDR1 is SGDLS and CDR2 is YYNGEE. Trimming cost V 4 bases and J 11 bases; bases outside gene matches: 11. This CDR3 has 13 amino acids. The CDR3 spells CASSLRSGGMAFF. CDR3 nucleotides: TGTGCCAGCAGCCTCCGTTCAGGGGGGATGGCTTTCTTT.

The chain has TRBV6-5 and TRBJ1-5, with 9 nucleotides matching TRBD1. The trim removed 5 bases at V and 6 bases at J, leaving 5 bases unmatched. Per germline, CDR1 MNHEY and CDR2 SVGAGI. The CDR3 sequence is 14 residues long. The CDR3 bases are TGTGCCAGCAGTGAAACAGGGGGCTCTCAGCCCCAGCATTTT. Protein sequence: CASSETGGSQPQHF.

V is TRBV30 and J is TRBJ2-5; 10 bases are shared with TRBD2. The J call is doubtful: the DNA matches TRBJ2-7 better. CDR1 and CDR2 from the germline V gene are GTSNPN and SVGIG (reference sequence). The CDR3 is 15 residues long. The CDR3, as DNA: TGTGCCTGGAGTCCTGAAGCGGGAGGGCCCCACGAGCAGTACTTC. This translates into CAWSPEAGGPHEQYF.

The rearrangement links TRBV9 to TRBJ2-1, with 8 bases that match TRBD2. V shed 4 bases, J shed 0 bases, and the junction held 3 bases outside the gene matches. This CDR3 contains 15 residues. Germline lookup yields CDR1 SGDLS and CDR2 YYNGEE. The DNA of the CDR3 is TGTGCCAGCAGCAAAAGCGGGAGCTCCTACAATGAGCAGTTCTTC. Amino acids: CASSKSGSSYNEQFF.

The V call is TRBV25-1, the J call TRBJ1-1; D is ambiguous. The CDR3 consists of 12 residues. CDR1 MGHDK and CDR2 SYGVNS come from the germline V gene. Trimming took 3 bases from V and 2 from J, leaving 4 bases between them. The CDR3 DNA follows: TGTGCCAGCAGTGACCTTAACACTGAAGCTTTCTTT. Amino acids: CASSDLNTEAFF.

J is TRBJ2-5 and V is TRBV4-1; unclear D gene. V lost 4 bases and J lost 5, with 8 bases in between. From germline, CDR1 is MGHRA and CDR2 YSYEKL. The CDR3 runs to 12 residues. The CDR3 nucleotides read TGCGCCAGCAGCCCCCCCGGGGAGACCCAGTACTTC. Translating it yields CASSPPGETQYF.

This clone was picked up a small number of times. The CDR3 DNA sequence: TGTGCCAGCAGCTGGGCGGGAAATCAGCCCCAGCATTTT. Translation gives CASSWAGNQPQHF. This chain connects TRBV5-6 to TRBJ1-5; D gene uncertain. The germline V gene has CDR1 SGHDT and CDR2 YYEEEE. The CDR3 contains 13 residues. V dropped 3 bases and J dropped 4 bases, with 8 bases sitting between them.

The chain carries TRBV15 and TRBJ1-4, with a weak D call TRBD1 (5 bases). The CDR3 loop spans 13 amino acids. Deletions cut 0 bases from V and 10 bases from J, with 9 bases between. CDR1 and CDR2 (germline): LNHNV, YYDKDF (reference sequence). CDR3 amino acids: CATSRDIGGKLFF. The CDR3 DNA is TGTGCCACCAGCAGAGATATCGGGGGAAAACTGTTTTTT.

V usage is TRBV5-5 and J usage is TRBJ2-5, with 7 nucleotides matching TRBD1. Germline CDR1 is SGHKS and CDR2 is YYEKEE (reference sequence). The CDR3 has 15 residues. With 1 base clipped from V and 5 bases from J, the junction kept 8 bases outside the gene matches. CDR3 sequence reads: CASSLKAGGYETQYF. The CDR3 DNA sequence: TGTGCCAGCAGCTTGAAGGCAGGGGGTTATGAGACCCAGTACTTC. Using reference TRBV5-5 and TRBJ2-5 for the parts outside the CDR3, the full variable domain is DAGVTQSPTHLIKTRGQQVTLRCSPISGHKSVSWYQQVLGQGPQFIFQYYEKEERGRGNFPDRFSARQFPNYSSELNVNALLLGDSALYLCASSLKAGGYETQYFGPGTRLLVL.

The chain employs TRBV11-2 and TRBJ2-2; D ambiguous. This CDR3 is built from 15 residues. CDR1 is SGHAT and CDR2 is FQNNGV in the germline V gene. Trimming stripped 1 base from V and 1 base from J, with 7 bases between. This chain's CDR3 is CASSLGARNTGELFF. The CDR3 DNA reads as TGTGCCAGCAGCTTAGGTGCCAGGAACACCGGGGAGCTGTTTTTT. The full variable domain, rest sourced from reference TRBV11-2 and TRBJ2-2, is EAGVAQSPRYKIIEKRQSVAFWCNPISGHATLYWYQQILGQGPKLLIQFQNNGVVDDSQLPKDRFSAERLKGVDSTLKIQPAKLEDSAVYLCASSLGARNTGELFFGEGSRLTVL.

This chain connects TRBV4-1 to TRBJ2-4; D might be TRBD2 (7 bases). This CDR3 is 15 amino acids long. The germline V and J ends were trimmed by 1 base and 7 bases, with 14 bases remaining between them. Germline CDR1 and CDR2: MGHRA and YSYEKL. CDR3 residues: CASSQAGGGGNIQYF. CDR3 nucleotide sequence: TGCGCCAGCAGCCAAGCGGGGGGCGGAGGGAACATTCAGTACTTC.

J is TRBJ1-1 and V is TRBV5-4; 9 positions match TRBD1. The CDR3 runs 14 residues. CDR1 is SGHNT, CDR2 YYREEE, per germline (reference sequence). J was trimmed by 10 bases and V by 2 bases; bases with no gene match: 9. The CDR3, as DNA: TGTGCCAGCAGCTTCGACAGGGGGACCCGCGCAGCTTTCTTT. Its protein is CASSFDRGTRAAFF.

This chain connects TRBV19 to TRBJ1-3; D possibly corresponds to TRBD1 (6 bases). Germline CDR1 reads LNHDA; CDR2 reads SQIVND (reference sequence). This CDR3 contains 15 residues. V gave up 7 bases and J gave up 2 bases, with 15 bases separating them. Here the CDR3 reads CASKAPGTTGNTIYF. CDR3 coding DNA: TGTGCCAGTAAAGCCCCCGGGACAACTGGAAACACCATATATTTT.